The sequence of this T cell receptor (beta chain) was determined in a study of Ad26.COV2.S vaccination and SARS-CoV-2 variants. The overall study: Intramuscular Ad26.COV2.S at 5x10^10 or 1x10^11 viral particles.

The treatment here: some 19 received Ad26.COV2.S at low or high dose, single or two shots; 5 received placebo; per-sample allocation not given. Sampling happened 63 days after the first vaccine or placebo injection. The donor was a Boston adult aged 18-55 years. In the vaccine, an Ad26 vector expressed the SARS-CoV-2 spike of the Wuhan strain. Clones were read by immunoSEQ multiplex PCR, and TCRdb kept only the in-frame ones, dropping some. Here the sample spans about 680,000 clones, roughly 90% being singletons. The CDR3 spans 13 residues. With V trimmed by 3 bases and J by 6 bases, 5 bases remained unmatched. Germline CDR1 reads DFQATT; CDR2 reads SNEGSKA (reference sequence).

The V gene is TRBV20-1, the J gene TRBJ2-3; 8 bases are shared with TRBD2. The material was peripheral blood, obtained in a trial of Ad26.COV2.S vaccine versus placebo. This clonotype originated in a person between 18 and 65 years old who received the Ad26.COV2.S COVID-19 vaccine or a placebo. The CDR3 loop is CSASGSGSDTQYF. CDR3 in DNA: TGCAGTGCTAGTGGCAGCGGGAGCGATACGCAGTATTTT.